These 12 T cell receptor beta chains originate from one sample sequenced in a study of blood T cell repertoires in COVID-19. TCRdb's table, derived via immunoSEQ multiplex PCR, lists solely in-frame clones and lacks some. The sample lists about 300,000 clones, 89% seen once, with 2.5% to 3.5% in the top ten. The sample comprised PBMCs or T cells enriched from blood (not recorded which). The receptors shown here come from a woman aged 45 to 65 who had been exposed to COVID-19.

This clone showed up just once. This chain joins TRBV27 and TRBJ1-1, with D perhaps TRBD1 (5 bases). Germline CDR1 reads MNHEY; CDR2 reads SMNVEV (reference sequence). The CDR3 length is 16 residues. The V and J ends lost 5 bases and 4 bases respectively, with 20 bases between them. CDR3 DNA sequence: TGTGCCAGCAGTCGTAGTCGGGCAGGGATCGCCACTGAAGCTTTCTTT. Its translation is CASSRSRAGIATEAFF.

The CDR3 DNA sequence: TGTGCCAGCAGTACCACCAGACAGGGGAGCGTCCTGACTTTC. Translation gives CASSTTRQGSVLTF. This sequence joins TRBV6-5 and TRBJ2-6, with 8 nucleotides matching TRBD1. The CDR3 spans 14 residues. With 5 bases clipped from V and 12 bases from J, the junction kept 9 bases outside the gene matches. From germline, CDR1 is MNHEY and CDR2 SVGAGI.

The chain links TRBV5-1 to TRBJ2-1, with D possibly being TRBD2 (5 bases). Trimming removed 4 bases at V and 8 bases at J, with 16 bases between. Germline V gives CDR1 SGHRS, CDR2 YFSETQ. There are 14 residues in the CDR3. CDR3 DNA: TGCGCCAGCAGCCCGGACTCGCCTCGGGATGAGCAGTTCTTC. It is translated as CASSPDSPRDEQFF.

CDR3 in DNA: TGTGCCAGCAGTCTGCTAGGACTAGCGGGCACAGATACGCAGTATTTT. Encoded protein: CASSLLGLAGTDTQYF. The rearrangement links TRBV2 to TRBJ2-3, with 10 bases aligning to TRBD2. CDR1 and CDR2 (germline): SNHLY, FYNNEI. V lost 5 bases, J lost 1 base, and 6 bases stayed unmatched. CDR3 length: 16 residues.

The chain links TRBV20-1 to TRBJ2-2, with TRBD2 as a possible D gene (5 bases). CDR3 length: 14 amino acids. Germline CDR1 reads DFQATT; CDR2 reads SNEGSKA (reference sequence). The germline V and J ends were trimmed by 3 bases and 2 bases, with 10 bases remaining between them. CDR3 DNA sequence: TGCAGTGCTAGTGGAGGATTTAACACCGGGGAGCTGTTTTTT. This translates into CSASGGFNTGELFF.

V and J are TRBV7-9 and TRBJ1-6; 7 bases align to TRBD1. The CDR3 has 15 residues. Germline V gene sequence: CDR1 SEHNR, CDR2 FQNEAQ (reference sequence). Germline trimming cut 5 bases from V and 7 bases from J; bases unmatched to any gene: 8. CDR3 residues: CASSEMRGQNSPLHF. The CDR3 DNA follows: TGTGCCAGCAGCGAGATGCGGGGACAGAATTCACCCCTCCACTTT.

This rearrangement joins TRBV12-3 or TRBV12-4 to TRBJ1-4; no reliable D call. Trimming shortened V by 5 bases and J by 7 bases, and 11 bases separated the two germline ends. The CDR3 extends over 13 amino acids. CDR3 sequence: CASSRDLAEKLFF. The CDR3, as DNA: TGTGCCAGCAGTCGCGACTTGGCTGAAAAACTGTTTTTT.

Note on this clone: The junction departs from germline at one end; a sequencing error may be responsible. The chain carries TRBV6-2 or TRBV6-3 and TRBJ2-7; D might be TRBD1 (5 bases). The CDR3 is 13 residues long. Germline V gene sequence: CDR1 MNHEY, CDR2 SVGEGT. Written as DNA, the CDR3 is TGTGCCAGCAGTTATGACAGATCCTACGGGCAGTACTTC. Translated: CASSYDRSYGQYF.

This chain's CDR3 is CAWSASDRAHLHF. CDR3 nucleotide sequence: TGTGCCTGGAGTGCGTCAGACAGGGCCCACCTCCACTTT. This chain links TRBV30 with TRBJ1-6, with 7 bases that match TRBD1. With V trimmed by 1 base and J by 15 bases, 9 bases remained unmatched. Germline lookup yields CDR1 GTSNPN and CDR2 SVGIG (reference sequence). The CDR3 loop spans 13 amino acids.

This clone showed up just once. The chain is built from TRBV19 and TRBJ1-2; no definite D call. Germline V CDR1 and CDR2: LNHDA, SQIVND (reference sequence). The V end was cut by 7 bases, the J end by 3 bases, with 15 bases between. The CDR3 is made up of 14 amino acids. The CDR3 region is CASTYLAGYYGYTF. CDR3 DNA sequence: TGTGCCAGTACGTATCTAGCCGGCTACTATGGCTACACCTTC.

This clone appeared a single time. V gene TRBV13 combines with J gene TRBJ2-7; the match to TRBD1 covers 9 bases. Germline V CDR1 and CDR2: PRHDT, FYEKMQ (reference sequence). Trimming cost V 5 bases and J 4 bases; bases outside gene matches: 6. The CDR3 contains 14 residues. The CDR3 DNA reads as TGTGCCAGCAGCCTGGGACAGGGATGGTACGAGCAGTACTTC. This translates into CASSLGQGWYEQYF.

This chain connects TRBV5-1 to TRBJ2-1; D is possibly TRBD1 (5 bases). Trimming left V 4 bases short and J 4 bases short, with 12 bases between. The CDR3 consists of 14 residues. Germline values: CDR1 SGHRS, CDR2 YFSETQ. The CDR3 reads CASSQGVRYNEQFF. DNA of the CDR3: TGCGCCAGCAGCCAGGGTGTAAGGTACAATGAGCAGTTCTTC. The full variable domain, with the rest looked up from reference TRBV5-1 and TRBJ2-1, is KAGVTQTPRYLIKTRGQQVTLSCSPISGHRSVSWYQQTPGQGLQFLFEYFSETQRNKGNFPGRFSGRQFSNSRSEMNVSTLELGDSALYLCASSQGVRYNEQFFGPGTRLTVL.